These 17 T cell receptor beta chains share one sample of origin, sequenced in a study of cytomegalovirus exposure and HLA in healthy donors. The PCR used 60 Vbeta and 13 Jbeta primers. TCRdb keeps only in-frame clones here, not all; method: immunoSEQ multiplex PCR. The table gives roughly 120,000 clones; the top ten clones make up 3.7% of it. The sequenced material came from PBMCs. These receptors originate from a young man in good health and CMV-seronegative.

V is TRBV4-2 and J is TRBJ2-7; D is possibly TRBD2 (6 bases). Germline assignment: CDR1 LGHNA and CDR2 YNFKEQ. This CDR3 contains 15 residues. The V end lost 4 bases, the J end lost 2 bases, and 15 bases lay between the germline ends. CDR3 bases: TGTGCCAGCAGCCCTGAGTCGGGGGTCCCCTACGAGCAGTACTTC. Encoded protein: CASSPESGVPYEQYF.

The rearrangement links TRBV4-1 to TRBJ2-1; TRBD1 matches at 8 bases. Per the germline V gene, CDR1 is MGHRA and CDR2 is YSYEKL. The CDR3 runs to 16 residues. After removal of 4 bases from V and 6 bases from J, the junction contained 11 bases not matched to a gene. The CDR3 loop is CASSPTLGQGGNEQFF. The CDR3 DNA reads as TGCGCCAGCAGCCCTACTCTTGGACAGGGAGGCAATGAGCAGTTCTTC.

The chain has TRBV4-2 and TRBJ2-3, with unresolved D. This CDR3 is built from 15 residues. The germline V gene encodes CDR1 LGHNA and CDR2 YNFKEQ. Trimming took 1 base from V and 4 from J, leaving 12 bases between them. As DNA, the CDR3 is TGTGCCAGCAGCCAAGGATCGACGGCGGCAGATACGCAGTATTTT. Translating it yields CASSQGSTAADTQYF.

This rearrangement joins TRBV7-9 to TRBJ2-2; D possibly corresponds to TRBD2 (5 bases). This CDR3 has 13 residues. Trimming took off 9 bases at V and 3 bases at J, with 11 bases between the two ends. CDR1 is SEHNR and CDR2 is FQNEAQ in the germline V gene (reference sequence). In nucleotides, the CDR3 is TGTGCCAGTACCGGGGTATACACCGGGGAGCTGTTTTTT. It encodes CASTGVYTGELFF.

The CDR3 DNA is TGTGCCAGCAGTTTTTTTACCGGGACAGGAGCCTACGAGCAGTACTTC. Translating it yields CASSFFTGTGAYEQYF. The chain carries TRBV27 and TRBJ2-7, with TRBD1 matching 8 bases. With 3 bases clipped from V and 2 bases from J, the junction kept 9 bases outside the gene matches. The CDR3 has 16 amino acids. Germline loops: CDR1 MNHEY, CDR2 SMNVEV (reference sequence).

This rearrangement joins TRBV11-2 to TRBJ1-6; D unresolved. Germline V gene lookup returns CDR1 SGHAT and CDR2 FQNNGV. Between the trimmed V and J ends, which lost 5 bases and 7 bases, there was a span of 9 bases. The CDR3 is 13 residues long. This chain's CDR3 is CASSPHGNSPLHF. CDR3 sequence (DNA): TGTGCCAGCAGCCCGCACGGGAATTCACCCCTCCACTTT.

The gene calls are TRBV7-2 and TRBJ2-1; 7 nucleotides align to TRBD2. Germline values: CDR1 SGHTA, CDR2 FQGNSA. CDR3 length: 16 amino acids. The V gene end was trimmed by 5 bases and the J gene end by 0 bases; junction bases not matched to a gene: 7. The CDR3 region is CASSPDGGSSYNEQFF. In nucleotides, the CDR3 is TGTGCCAGCAGCCCTGACGGGGGGAGCTCCTACAATGAGCAGTTCTTC.

This chain connects TRBV5-6 to TRBJ1-1; the D gene is possibly TRBD1 (5 bases). The CDR3 runs 16 residues. The V end was cut by 4 bases, the J end by 1 base, with 17 bases between. The germline V gene encodes CDR1 SGHDT and CDR2 YYEEEE. The CDR3, as DNA: TGTGCCAGCAGCCTTAAAGGAGGGGTGGGGAACACTGAAGCTTTCTTT. This translates into CASSLKGGVGNTEAFF.

The chain employs TRBV7-3 and TRBJ2-2, with a possible D match to TRBD1 (6 bases). There are 16 residues in the CDR3. Germline V CDR1 and CDR2: SGHTA, FQGTGA. V lost 5 bases to trimming and J lost 3 bases, with 16 bases between them. Here the CDR3 reads CASSPVSPGDTGELFF. CDR3 sequence (DNA): TGTGCCAGCAGCCCTGTATCCCCAGGGGACACCGGGGAGCTGTTTTTT. The variable domain in full, with the rest retrieved from reference TRBV7-3 and TRBJ2-2, is GAGVSQTPSNKVTEKGKYVELRCDPISGHTALYWYRQSLGQGPEFLIYFQGTGAADDSGLPNDRFFAVRPEGSVSTLKIQRTERGDSAVYLCASSPVSPGDTGELFFGEGSRLTVL.

Comment on this clone: Relative to the germline gene, one junction end is altered; a read error may explain this. The V call is TRBV7-6, the J call TRBJ1-4; 10 nucleotides agree with TRBD1. Germline assignment: CDR1 SGHVS and CDR2 FNYEAQ. CDR3 length: 14 residues. The CDR3: CASSLGTGDEKPFF. Here the CDR3 DNA reads TGTGCCAGCAGCTTGGGGACAGGGGATGAAAAACCGTTTTTT.

V is TRBV2 and J is TRBJ1-2, with D perhaps matching TRBD1 (5 bases). This CDR3 is 15 amino acids long. Deletions cut 3 bases from V and 0 bases from J, with 11 bases between. Germline CDR1 reads SNHLY; CDR2 reads FYNNEI. As DNA, the CDR3 is TGTGCCAGCAGTGACCAGGGTCCAACTAACTATGGCTACACCTTC. Translating gives CASSDQGPTNYGYTF.

This chain links TRBV5-1 with TRBJ1-1; 7 nucleotides agree with TRBD1. This CDR3 is 15 amino acids long. Germline CDR1 SGHRS, CDR2 YFSETQ. V was clipped by 3 bases and J by 1 base; unmatched bases: 6. The CDR3 loop is CASSYPDRKNTEAFF. The CDR3 DNA sequence: TGCGCCAGCAGCTACCCGGACAGGAAGAACACTGAAGCTTTCTTT.

In the case of this clone: This same CDR3 is encoded by further DNA sequences in the sample. The chain carries TRBV5-1 and TRBJ2-1, with a tentative D call TRBD2 (5 bases). Germline V gene data show CDR1 as SGHRS and CDR2 as YFSETQ. V lost 1 base to trimming and J lost 0 bases, with 8 bases between them. The CDR3 contains 15 residues. CDR3 in DNA: TGCGCCAGCAGCTTGTTGGGGAGCTCCTACAATGAGCAGTTCTTC. Its protein product is CASSLLGSSYNEQFF.

The chain couples TRBV30 to TRBJ1-1; the match to TRBD1 covers 7 bases. The CDR3 length is 15 residues. CDR1 and CDR2 (germline): GTSNPN, SVGIG (reference sequence). The V segment lost 1 base and the J segment 4 bases; nucleotides outside the gene matches: 9. The CDR3, as DNA: TGTGCCTGGAGTGGTGAGGGGGCACTAAGCACTGAAGCTTTCTTT. This encodes CAWSGEGALSTEAFF. Variable domain in full (rest from reference TRBV30 and TRBJ1-1): SQTIHQWPATLVQPVGSPLSLECTVEGTSNPNLYWYRQAAGRGLQLLFYSVGIGQISSEVPQNLSASRPQDRQFILSSKKLLLSDSGFYLCAWSGEGALSTEAFFGQGTRLTVV.

The rearrangement uses TRBV5-4 and TRBJ2-7, with D uncertain. The germline V gene encodes CDR1 SGHNT and CDR2 YYREEE (reference sequence). The CDR3 length is 14 residues. V was cut by 1 base and J by 2 bases, with 10 bases left in between. CDR3 region: CASSLPSRTYEQYF. The CDR3 DNA follows: TGTGCCAGCAGCTTGCCTAGTCGTACCTACGAGCAGTACTTC.

The chain carries TRBV15 and TRBJ2-7; D perhaps matches TRBD1 (6 bases). Germline CDR1 is LNHNV and CDR2 is YYDKDF (reference sequence). The CDR3 covers 15 residues. V was shortened by 1 base and J by 4 bases, with 14 bases between the two germline ends. DNA of the CDR3: TGTGCCACCAGCAGAGCCAGGGGCCCCTCGTACGAGCAGTACTTC. The encoded protein is CATSRARGPSYEQYF.

The V and J genes are TRBV4-2 and TRBJ1-2, with D perhaps TRBD1 (5 bases). From germline, CDR1 is LGHNA and CDR2 YNFKEQ. The CDR3 runs 16 residues. Between the trimmed V and J ends, which lost 1 base and 2 bases, there was a span of 14 bases. The CDR3 DNA is TGTGCCAGCAGCCAAGGTATGGGCCAGGGCAACTATGGCTACACCTTC. It is translated as CASSQGMGQGNYGYTF.